Following are 2 T cell receptor beta chains from one sample sequenced in a study of blood T cells in healthy people across ages. Then a second PCR, running roughly 7 to 11 cycles, was carried out with a sample-barcoded 5' primer and a J-beta primer mix. TCRdb redid the calling of the 5' RACE reads with MiXCR, one entry per CDR3 protein. The table shows hundreds of thousands of distinct CDR3 sequences, with more than 20% occurring only once. Separately, the same data were catalogued under a study of T cells of mothers and their children.

Material for sequencing was blood. These receptors were collected from a boy between 10 and 17 years old in good health.

This chain connects TRBV5-4 to TRBJ2-1, with D possibly TRBD1 on 5 matching bases. The germline CDR1 and CDR2 sequences are SGHNT and YYREEE (reference sequence). V was pared by 2 bases and J by 4 bases, with 13 bases between. The CDR3 consists of 15 residues. The CDR3 DNA sequence: TGTGCCAGCAGCTTTTTAGGGGTCCAGTACAATGAGCAGTTCTTC. Its translation is CASSFLGVQYNEQFF.

This clonotype has only a few counts. The J gene is TRBJ1-2, the V gene TRBV29-1, with TRBD1 identical over 8 bases. Germline assignment: CDR1 SQVTM and CDR2 ANQGSEA. The CDR3 runs to 13 residues. V lost 7 bases, J lost 3 bases, and 7 bases stayed unmatched. The CDR3 is CSGLDRADYGYTF. CDR3 DNA sequence: TGCAGCGGATTGGACAGGGCCGACTATGGCTACACCTTC.